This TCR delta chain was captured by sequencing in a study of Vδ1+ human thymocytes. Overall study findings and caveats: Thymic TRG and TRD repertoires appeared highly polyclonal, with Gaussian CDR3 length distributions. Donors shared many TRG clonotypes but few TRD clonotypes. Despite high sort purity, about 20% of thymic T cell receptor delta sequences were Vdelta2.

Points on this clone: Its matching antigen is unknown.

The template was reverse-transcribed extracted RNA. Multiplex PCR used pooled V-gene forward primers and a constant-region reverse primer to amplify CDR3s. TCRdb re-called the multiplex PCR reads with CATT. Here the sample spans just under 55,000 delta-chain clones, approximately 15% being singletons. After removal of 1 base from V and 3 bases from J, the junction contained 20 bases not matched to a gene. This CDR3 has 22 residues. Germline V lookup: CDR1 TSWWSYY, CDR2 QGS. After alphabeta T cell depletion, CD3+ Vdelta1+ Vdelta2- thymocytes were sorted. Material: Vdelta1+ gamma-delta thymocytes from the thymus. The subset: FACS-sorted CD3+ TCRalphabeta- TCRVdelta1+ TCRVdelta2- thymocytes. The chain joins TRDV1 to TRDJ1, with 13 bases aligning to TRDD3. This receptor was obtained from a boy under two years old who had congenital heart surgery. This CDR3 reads CALGEPSPKVLGDTGYSDKLIF. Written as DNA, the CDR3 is TGTGCTCTTGGGGAACCGTCCCCAAAGGTACTGGGGGATACGGGGTATTCCGATAAACTCATCTTT.